Below, 16 T cell receptor beta chains from the same sample are listed, as sequenced in a study of T cell responses to AZD1222 COVID-19 vaccine. Sequencing used immunoSEQ multiplex PCR; TCRdb keeps in-frame clones, though not all of them. The sample lists 95,000 to 100,000 clones; just over 85% were seen once. This material consisted of peripheral blood, taken on day 0 of AZD1222 vaccination. The receptors shown here come from an adult in good health.

The chain has TRBV29-1 and TRBJ2-7, with 13 nucleotides matching TRBD2. There are 17 residues in the CDR3. Trimming removed 6 bases from V and 1 base from J; junction bases left unmatched: 12. Germline V gene sequence: CDR1 SQVTM, CDR2 ANQGSEA. Here the CDR3 reads CSVNSGTSGKGSYEQYF. CDR3 nucleotide sequence: TGCAGCGTAAACTCCGGGACTAGCGGGAAAGGTTCCTACGAGCAGTACTTC.

The rearrangement uses TRBV5-6 and TRBJ2-7, with TRBD2 identical over 8 bases. CDR3 length: 17 amino acids. Germline loops: CDR1 SGHDT, CDR2 YYEEEE. V lost 0 bases and J lost 1; bases outside the gene matches: 9. DNA of the CDR3: TGTGCCAGCAGCTTGGTTTTCGCGGGGGGCGGATCCTACGAGCAGTACTTC. As protein: CASSLVFAGGGSYEQYF.

The chain employs TRBV3-1 (or the pseudogene TRBV3-2) and TRBJ1-2; D gene uncertain. V lost 3 bases to trimming and J lost 7 bases, with 18 bases between them. The CDR3 runs 15 residues. Germline V lookup: CDR1 LGHDT, CDR2 YNNKEL (reference sequence). This CDR3 reads CASSHLGETGSGYTF. CDR3 nucleotide sequence: TGTGCCAGCAGCCACCTTGGGGAGACTGGGAGTGGCTACACCTTC.

The V and J genes are TRBV9 and TRBJ2-1; 10 positions match TRBD1. V lost 4 bases and J lost 0; bases outside the gene matches: 16. Germline V gene sequence: CDR1 SGDLS, CDR2 YYNGEE. The CDR3 has 20 residues. The CDR3 DNA reads TGTGCCAGCAGCCCCCATCACCGGGACAGGGGACCCAGCTCCTACAATGAGCAGTTCTTC. Amino acid sequence: CASSPHHRDRGPSSYNEQFF.

This sequence joins TRBV2 and TRBJ1-1; maybe TRBD1 (6 bases). This CDR3 is built from 13 residues. The germline CDR1 and CDR2 sequences are SNHLY and FYNNEI. Trimming pared 8 bases from V and 3 bases from J, leaving 13 bases between. The CDR3 region has the DNA TGTGCCAGCGTTACAGGGTTTGACACTGAAGCTTTCTTT. It yields the protein CASVTGFDTEAFF.

The chain uses TRBV28 and TRBJ2-7; a weak D match, TRBD1 (6 bases). The V end was cut by 8 bases, the J end by 2 bases, with 22 bases between. The CDR3 contains 16 residues. Germline CDR1 is MDHEN and CDR2 is SYDVKM. This chain's CDR3 is CASHPSGALTTYEQYF. The DNA of the CDR3 is TGTGCCAGCCACCCATCAGGGGCGCTAACAACCTACGAGCAGTACTTC.

The gene calls are TRBV19 and TRBJ1-5; D gene unclear. CDR1 and CDR2 from the germline V gene are LNHDA and SQIVND (reference sequence). V was shortened by 7 bases and J by 6 bases, with 13 bases between the two germline ends. The CDR3 contains 13 residues. The CDR3 region is CASNPARSQPQHF. The CDR3 region has the DNA TGTGCCAGTAACCCGGCCCGCAGTCAGCCCCAGCATTTT.

The V call is TRBV28, the J call TRBJ1-6, with no clear D. The V end was cut by 6 bases, the J end by 4 bases, with 7 bases between. Germline values: CDR1 MDHEN, CDR2 SYDVKM. The CDR3 totals 13 residues. The CDR3 DNA follows: TGTGCCAGCAGAGTTGAGTATAATTCACCCCTCCACTTT. It encodes CASRVEYNSPLHF.

This chain connects TRBV6-2 or TRBV6-3 to TRBJ2-2; 10 bases match TRBD1. Trimming at V came to 4 bases and at J to 5 bases, leaving 1 base not matched to a gene. The CDR3 totals 14 residues. CDR1 and CDR2 (germline): MNHEY, SVGEGT. The CDR3 DNA reads as TGTGCCAGCAGTTGGGGACAGGGGACCGGGGAGCTGTTTTTT. Translated, it gives CASSWGQGTGELFF.

The chain is built from TRBV11-2 and TRBJ2-2, with 7 nucleotides matching TRBD1. With 5 bases clipped from V and 4 bases from J, the junction kept 13 bases outside the gene matches. This CDR3 spans 17 amino acids. Germline V lookup: CDR1 SGHAT, CDR2 FQNNGV. CDR3 loop: CASSNSKGQRSTGELFF. The CDR3 coding sequence is TGTGCCAGCAGCAACTCTAAGGGACAGAGATCCACCGGGGAGCTGTTTTTT.

The chain couples TRBV28 to TRBJ1-5, with D possibly being TRBD1 (6 bases). This CDR3 is 14 amino acids long. The V gene lost 2 bases and the J gene lost 7 bases, with 12 bases spanning the gap. CDR1 and CDR2 (germline): MDHEN, SYDVKM. The CDR3, as DNA: TGTGCCAGCAGTTTAGTACAGGGAGGACAGCCCCAGCATTTT. Its translation: CASSLVQGGQPQHF. The full variable domain, its missing parts supplied by reference TRBV28 and TRBJ1-5, is DVKVTQSSRYLVKRTGEKVFLECVQDMDHENMFWYRQDPGLGLRLIYFSYDVKMKEKGDIPEGYSVSREKKERFSLILESASTNQTSMYLCASSLVQGGQPQHFGDGTRLSIL.

The chain carries TRBV2 and TRBJ1-1, with D possibly being TRBD1 (5 bases). V lost 7 bases to trimming and J lost 10 bases, with 16 bases between them. The germline gives CDR1 SNHLY, CDR2 FYNNEI. This CDR3 comprises 12 residues. The CDR3 DNA follows: TGTGCCAGCATTGGAGGGACGCCGGTAGCTTTCTTT. Translation gives CASIGGTPVAFF.

This clone showed up just a few times. CDR3 in amino acids: CASSQDVRQGYNEQFF. The CDR3 bases are TGCGCCAGCAGCCAAGATGTCAGACAGGGGTACAATGAGCAGTTCTTC. The rearrangement uses TRBV4-3 and TRBJ2-1, with 8 bases that match TRBD1. The length of the CDR3 is 16 residues. The V gene's germline CDR1 is LGHNA and CDR2 YSLEER. The junction had 5 bases not matched to a gene; V was cut back by 0 bases and J by 4 bases.

V gene TRBV5-8 combines with J gene TRBJ1-1; D not certain. CDR1 and CDR2 (germline): SGHTS, YDEGEE. V lost 2 bases to trimming and J lost 7 bases, with 12 bases between them. This CDR3 contains 13 residues. The CDR3 nucleotides read TGTGCCAGCAGCTTTGACCGAGGTTATGAAGCTTTCTTT. Translating it yields CASSFDRGYEAFF.

The CDR3 region is CASSRITGYEQFF. For the CDR3, the DNA is TGTGCCAGCAGCCGAATAACCGGGTATGAGCAGTTCTTC. The J gene is TRBJ2-1, the V gene TRBV27; D unclear. With 6 bases removed from V and 8 bases from J, the gap between germline ends came to 14 bases. CDR1 MNHEY and CDR2 SMNVEV come from the germline V gene (reference sequence). This CDR3 is built from 13 residues.

The gene calls are TRBV11-2 and TRBJ1-6; possibly TRBD1 for D (6 bases). The CDR3 is made up of 15 amino acids. Germline V CDR1 and CDR2: SGHAT, FQNNGV. Trimming pared 5 bases from V and 9 bases from J, leaving 17 bases between. The CDR3 coding sequence is TGTGCCAGCAGCGTGACCGGGGGCCCTGGTTCACCCCTCCACTTT. Translating gives CASSVTGGPGSPLHF.